The 25 T cell receptor beta chains below come from one sample, sequenced in a study of T cells after yellow fever vaccination. From the 5' RACE reads, TCRdb called clonotypes with MiXCR, one entry per CDR3 protein. The data show hundreds of thousands of distinct CDR3 sequences, with about 13% seen just once and about an eighth held by the top ten. The sample consisted of PBMCs, taken on the day of the yellow fever booster vaccination. Receptors originate from a man in his thirties or forties who received the YFV17D yellow fever vaccine.

The chain is built from TRBV12-3 or TRBV12-4 and TRBJ2-7; 15 bases agree with TRBD2. The CDR3 consists of 22 residues. After removal of 0 bases from V and 7 bases from J, the junction contained 22 bases not matched to a gene. Written as DNA, the CDR3 is TGTGCCAGCAGTTTAGCGCTAAGGCGCTCTACCGGGACTAGCGGGAGGTCGGAGGAGCAGTACTTC. Protein sequence: CASSLALRRSTGTSGRSEEQYF.

This clonotype was seen a few times. V and J are TRBV4-3 and TRBJ2-7; TRBD1 matches 8 bases. Per the germline V gene, CDR1 is LGHNA and CDR2 is YSLEER. The CDR3 is 14 residues long. The V and J ends lost 2 bases and 2 bases, in that order; junction bases with no gene match: 2. The CDR3 spells CASSQIQGAYEQYF. Written as DNA, the CDR3 is TGCGCCAGCAGCCAAATACAGGGGGCCTACGAGCAGTACTTC.

The V call is TRBV7-2, the J call TRBJ2-2; perhaps D is TRBD1 or TRBD2 (5 bases each). CDR3 length equals 15 residues. Trimming took 3 bases from V and 6 from J, leaving 14 bases between them. Per the germline V gene, CDR1 is SGHTA and CDR2 is FQGNSA. CDR3 loop: CASSFGTLGAGELFF. Written as DNA, the CDR3 is TGTGCCAGCAGCTTCGGTACCCTGGGGGCCGGGGAGCTGTTTTTT.

The chain couples TRBV4-3 to TRBJ2-5; TRBD1 is a possible D gene (5 bases). This CDR3 comprises 15 residues. CDR1 and CDR2 (germline): LGHNA, YSLEER. Trimming shortened V by 0 bases and J by 1 base, and 9 bases separated the two germline ends. As DNA, the CDR3 is TGCGCCAGCAGCCAAGATGGCAGGGCCCAAGAGACCCAGTACTTC. It translates to CASSQDGRAQETQYF.

The chain links TRBV12-3 or TRBV12-4 to TRBJ2-1; D is unresolved. Trimming cost V 2 bases and J 2 bases, with 13 bases left between them. The CDR3 runs to 16 residues. In DNA form, the CDR3 reads TGTGCCAGCAGTTTAAGGCCGGCCAGGACCTACAATGAGCAGTTCTTC. Residues: CASSLRPARTYNEQFF.

The CDR3 DNA reads as TGTGCCAGCTCTGGGACATCTACCCCGAAATACTTC. It translates to CASSGTSTPKYF. J is TRBJ2-7 and V is TRBV27; the D gene is possibly TRBD1 (6 bases). Germline CDR1 MNHEY, CDR2 SMNVEV (reference sequence). Trimming took off 8 bases at V and 13 bases at J, with 21 bases between the two ends. The CDR3 length is 12 residues.

J is TRBJ1-1 and V is TRBV5-5, with D perhaps TRBD1 (6 bases). The CDR3 length is 13 residues. The V end was cut by 4 bases, the J end by 11 bases, with 18 bases between. Germline V lookup: CDR1 SGHKS, CDR2 YYEKEE (reference sequence). CDR3 sequence reads: CASSHPGKQGAFF. As DNA, the CDR3 is TGTGCCAGCAGCCACCCAGGGAAACAGGGTGCTTTCTTT.

Only a few counts were recorded for this clonotype. The CDR3 nucleotides are TGTGCCAGCTCACCCACCGGGTCTGCGAACACCGGGGAGCTGTTTTTT. Amino acids: CASSPTGSANTGELFF. The V and J genes are TRBV18 and TRBJ2-2; no reliable D call. The CDR3 spans 16 residues. Looked up from germline, CDR1 is KGHSH and CDR2 is LQKENI. V was trimmed by 3 bases and J by 0 bases, leaving 11 bases between them.

This clonotype was counted at least ten times. A junction end diverges from the germline sequence, so it may reflect a read error. The chain is built from TRBV28 and TRBJ2-1; TRBD2 agrees at 9 bases. This CDR3 comprises 15 residues. Germline lookup yields CDR1 MDHEN and CDR2 SYDVKM. The CDR3 region is CATTVGTSMSNAQFF. In nucleotides, the CDR3 is TGTGCCACCACAGTGGGGACTAGCATGAGTAATGCGCAGTTCTTC.

The chain links TRBV7-9 to TRBJ2-2; TRBD1 matches at 8 bases. CDR1 and CDR2 from the germline V gene are SEHNR and FQNEAQ (reference sequence). Losses at the gene ends were 6 bases for V and 3 bases for J; bases not matched to a gene: 6. CDR3 length: 15 amino acids. CDR3 nucleotides: TGTGCCAGCAGATCTTCGACAGGGGACACCGGGGAGCTGTTTTTT. It specifies CASRSSTGDTGELFF.

The chain employs TRBV24-1 and TRBJ2-1; D unclear. Germline CDR1 and CDR2: KGHDR and SFDVKD. Trimming removed 6 bases at V and 6 bases at J, with 17 bases between. The CDR3 extends over 15 amino acids. The CDR3 sequence is CATSPSGNQLNEQFF. CDR3 in DNA: TGTGCCACCAGTCCCTCTGGTAACCAACTCAATGAGCAGTTCTTC.

The chain carries TRBV12-3 or TRBV12-4 and TRBJ2-2, with D perhaps TRBD1 or TRBD2 (5 bases each). The CDR3 has 15 amino acids. V dropped 5 bases and J dropped 1 base, with 11 bases sitting between them. The CDR3 DNA reads as TGTGCCAGCAGTGAGGGGCAGTTGAACACCGGGGAGCTGTTTTTT. It encodes CASSEGQLNTGELFF.

The chain has TRBV20-1 and TRBJ2-7; D gene uncertain. The CDR3 extends over 14 amino acids. V was trimmed by 1 base and J by 2 bases, leaving 12 bases between them. Germline loops: CDR1 DFQATT, CDR2 SNEGSKA (reference sequence). This CDR3 reads CSARGEGFTYEQYF. CDR3 DNA sequence: TGCAGTGCTAGAGGGGAAGGATTTACCTACGAGCAGTACTTC.

V usage is TRBV29-1 and J usage is TRBJ2-5, with 7 positions matching TRBD2. The CDR3 spans 12 residues. Germline CDR1 SQVTM, CDR2 ANQGSEA. The V and J ends lost 0 bases and 5 bases, in that order; junction bases with no gene match: 0. The chain's CDR3 is CSVEEGGETQYF. DNA of the CDR3: TGCAGCGTTGAAGAGGGGGGGGAGACCCAGTACTTC.

The chain combines TRBV5-4 with TRBJ1-2; tentative D call: TRBD1 (5 bases). Germline V lookup: CDR1 SGHNT, CDR2 YYREEE (reference sequence). V was clipped by 0 bases and J by 4 bases, with 10 bases between them. This CDR3 region has 14 residues. CDR3 sequence reads: CASSLEPGTYGYTF. In nucleotides, the CDR3 is TGTGCCAGCAGCTTGGAACCAGGGACCTATGGCTACACCTTC. Variable domain in full (rest from reference TRBV5-4 and TRBJ1-2): ETGVTQSPTHLIKTRGQQVTLRCSSQSGHNTVSWYQQALGQGPQFIFQYYREEENGRGNFPPRFSGLQFPNYSSELNVNALELDDSALYLCASSLEPGTYGYTFGSGTRLTVV.

This clonotype was counted a few times. The J gene is TRBJ1-2, the V gene TRBV19; D ambiguous. V lost 5 bases, J lost 4 bases, and 11 bases lay in between. Germline CDR1 reads LNHDA; CDR2 reads SQIVND (reference sequence). The CDR3 loop spans 13 amino acids. CDR3 in amino acids: CASSARSPYGYTF. In DNA, the CDR3 is TGTGCCAGTAGTGCCCGTAGCCCCTATGGCTACACCTTC.

This clonotype was counted only a few times. This chain joins TRBV9 and TRBJ1-2; D is ambiguous. The CDR3 has 15 residues. The V gene lost 0 bases and the J gene lost 0 bases, with 9 bases spanning the gap. Per the germline V gene, CDR1 is SGDLS and CDR2 is YYNGEE. The CDR3 spells CASSVESTPNYGYTF. DNA for the CDR3: TGTGCCAGCAGCGTAGAGTCTACCCCTAACTATGGCTACACCTTC.

There are a few counts of this clonotype. J is TRBJ2-1 and V is TRBV7-2; weak D call: TRBD1 (6 bases). The CDR3 has 17 residues. Per germline, CDR1 SGHTA and CDR2 FQGNSA. V dropped 5 bases and J dropped 3 bases, with 20 bases sitting between them. CDR3 sequence: CASSRNAQGLFYNEQFF. DNA for the CDR3: TGTGCCAGCAGCAGAAACGCTCAGGGGCTTTTCTACAATGAGCAGTTCTTC.

The chain couples TRBV29-1 to TRBJ1-1; 8 bases map to TRBD1. The V segment lost 5 bases and the J segment 4 bases; nucleotides outside the gene matches: 3. The CDR3 has 12 residues. The germline CDR1 and CDR2 sequences are SQVTM and ANQGSEA. In DNA form, the CDR3 reads TGCAGCGTTCGACAGGGGATCACTGAAGCTTTCTTT. This encodes CSVRQGITEAFF. Based on the CDR3 plus reference TRBV29-1 and TRBJ1-1, the full variable domain is SAVISQKPSRDICQRGTSLTIQCQVDSQVTMMFWYRQQPGQSLTLIATANQGSEATYESGFVIDKFPISRPNLTFSTLTVSNMSPEDSSIYLCSVRQGITEAFFGQGTRLTVV.

In its sample, this clonotype was seen a few times. The chain is built from TRBV27 and TRBJ1-1; D remains unclear. Germline V gene lookup returns CDR1 MNHEY and CDR2 SMNVEV (reference sequence). Deletions cut 3 bases from V and 0 bases from J, with 8 bases between. This CDR3 contains 14 residues. This CDR3 reads CASSFTVMNTEAFF. The CDR3 DNA sequence: TGTGCCAGCAGTTTCACAGTCATGAACACTGAAGCTTTCTTT.

This clonotype occurred a few times. The J gene is TRBJ2-3, the V gene TRBV29-1, with 8 bases matching TRBD2. The V segment lost 3 bases and the J segment 5 bases; nucleotides outside the gene matches: 4. The CDR3 runs 13 residues. Looked up from germline, CDR1 is SQVTM and CDR2 is ANQGSEA. The CDR3 reads CSVDLLAGDTQYF. CDR3 coding DNA: TGCAGCGTTGACTTGCTAGCGGGAGATACGCAGTATTTT.

This chain joins TRBV4-3 and TRBJ1-2; D call uncertain. Trimming left V 0 bases short and J 5 bases short, with 7 bases between. Per germline, CDR1 LGHNA and CDR2 YSLEER. The CDR3 has 13 amino acids. The CDR3: CASSQDFGYGYTF. CDR3 sequence (DNA): TGCGCCAGCAGCCAAGATTTCGGATATGGCTACACCTTC.

The chain links TRBV10-3 to TRBJ2-3; 9 nucleotides agree with TRBD2. J gave up 3 bases and V 0 bases, and 7 bases lay outside the gene matches. CDR1 ENHRY and CDR2 SYGVKD come from the germline V gene. The CDR3 has 17 residues. The CDR3 region has the DNA TGTGCCATCAGTGAGTCGGGTAGCGGGAGACTTACAGATACGCAGTATTTT. It encodes CAISESGSGRLTDTQYF.

This clonotype turned up a few times. This rearrangement joins TRBV12-3 or TRBV12-4 to TRBJ2-7; 7 bases align to TRBD2. Trimming took 3 bases from V and 0 from J; bases not matched to a gene: 5. CDR3 size: 15 residues. Written as DNA, the CDR3 is TGTGCCAGCAGTTTGGGGGGGACGCCCTCCTACGAGCAGTACTTC. Its translation is CASSLGGTPSYEQYF.

This clonotype occurred a few times. The rearrangement joins TRBV4-3 to TRBJ1-4; 7 nucleotides match TRBD1. Per the germline V gene, CDR1 is LGHNA and CDR2 is YSLEER. The CDR3 has 15 residues. Germline trimming cut 1 base from V and 8 bases from J; bases unmatched to any gene: 7. CDR3 in amino acids: CASSQVPGGNEKLFF. CDR3 DNA: TGCGCCAGCAGCCAAGTCCCAGGGGGGAACGAAAAACTGTTTTTT.